The 18 T cell receptor beta chains below come from one sample, sequenced in a study of cytomegalovirus exposure and HLA in healthy donors. The table came from immunoSEQ multiplex PCR; TCRdb's copy has only in-frame clones and leaves some out. The sample lists 220,000 or so clones; approximately 80% were seen once. Sequencing was carried out using PBMCs. Every receptor here comes from a woman in her thirties in good health and CMV-seropositive.

The rearrangement uses TRBV28 and TRBJ2-5, with D hard to call. The CDR3 has 17 residues. Germline CDR1 is MDHEN and CDR2 is SYDVKM. V shed 2 bases and J shed 7 bases, with 23 bases lying between them. The CDR3 nucleotides read TGTGCCAGCAGTTTACTAGAGGCGTGGCAGCTAGGTGGGACCCAGTACTTC. Its protein product is CASSLLEAWQLGGTQYF.

The chain links TRBV12-5 to TRBJ1-4; the D gene is possibly TRBD1 (6 bases). V was shortened by 4 bases and J by 7 bases, with 13 bases between the two germline ends. CDR3 length: 14 amino acids. Germline V gene lookup returns CDR1 LGHNT and CDR2 FRNRAP. CDR3 sequence reads: CASGYGGALEKLFF. CDR3 DNA: TGTGCTAGTGGTTATGGGGGGGCACTTGAAAAACTGTTTTTT.

This clone has only one observation. The chain recombines TRBV2 with TRBJ1-5, with D uncertain. The CDR3 is 12 residues long. The germline V gene encodes CDR1 SNHLY and CDR2 FYNNEI. V was pared by 3 bases and J by 3 bases, with 3 bases between. In nucleotides, the CDR3 is TGTGCCAGCAGTGAGGTCAATCAGCCCCAGCATTTT. This codes for CASSEVNQPQHF.

This clone has a handful of counts. This chain links TRBV14 with TRBJ2-3, with unresolved D. This CDR3 contains 13 residues. Germline-derived CDR1 and CDR2 are SGHDN and FVKESK. Trimming removed 5 bases from V and 3 bases from J, with 9 bases in between. In nucleotides, the CDR3 is TGTGCCAGCAGCGGTGGAAGAACAGATACGCAGTATTTT. As protein: CASSGGRTDTQYF.

This sequence joins TRBV4-1 and TRBJ2-7; 7 positions match TRBD1. The CDR3 extends over 14 amino acids. V lost 1 base to trimming and J lost 6 bases; unmatched junction nucleotides: 6. Germline CDR1 and CDR2: MGHRA and YSYEKL. CDR3 region: CASSQVGGQLEQYF. As DNA, the CDR3 is TGCGCCAGCAGCCAAGTAGGGGGCCAGCTCGAGCAGTACTTC.

This sequence joins TRBV10-2 and TRBJ1-2; 10 bases line up with TRBD1. The CDR3 runs 14 residues. Trimming cost V 5 bases and J 7 bases; bases outside gene matches: 7. CDR1 WSHSY and CDR2 SAAADI come from the germline V gene. DNA of the CDR3: TGCGCCAGCAGTTATGACAGGGGGCAAAGTGGCTACACCTTC. Protein product: CASSYDRGQSGYTF.

The chain is built from TRBV7-9 and TRBJ2-7, with 9 bases fitting TRBD2. V dropped 5 bases and J dropped 4; count of bases not matched to a gene: 9. The CDR3 length is 15 residues. Germline V lookup: CDR1 SEHNR, CDR2 FQNEAQ (reference sequence). This CDR3 is CASSIGTSKLYEQYF. The CDR3 DNA is TGTGCCAGCAGCATCGGGACTAGCAAATTGTACGAGCAGTACTTC.

The rearrangement uses TRBV7-9 and TRBJ1-1, with no clear D. This CDR3 has 13 amino acids. The germline V gene has CDR1 SEHNR and CDR2 FQNEAQ (reference sequence). V was clipped by 2 bases and J by 3 bases, with 7 bases between them. The CDR3 DNA follows: TGTGCCAGCAGCTTATTAAGAGACACTGAAGCTTTCTTT. It translates to CASSLLRDTEAFF.

The chain employs TRBV7-9 and TRBJ2-5; D remains ambiguous. The CDR3 runs 11 residues. The V gene's germline CDR1 is SEHNR and CDR2 FQNEAQ (reference sequence). Trimming left V 5 bases short and J 5 bases short, with 6 bases between. CDR3 in amino acids: CASSPLETQYF. In nucleotides, the CDR3 is TGTGCCAGCAGCCCCCTGGAGACCCAGTACTTC.

This clone appeared once. The chain joins TRBV5-4 to TRBJ2-1; TRBD1 matches at 9 bases. Germline CDR1 SGHNT, CDR2 YYREEE (reference sequence). The V gene end was trimmed by 4 bases and the J gene end by 5 bases; junction bases not matched to a gene: 7. This CDR3 contains 15 residues. In nucleotides, the CDR3 is TGTGCCAGCAGCCATCCGGGACAGGGAAACAATGAGCAGTTCTTC. It is translated as CASSHPGQGNNEQFF.

In this sample, this clone turned up once. The chain links TRBV14 to TRBJ2-7, with TRBD1 matching 10 bases. With 4 bases clipped from V and 0 bases from J, the junction kept 9 bases outside the gene matches. Germline CDR1 and CDR2: SGHDN and FVKESK. This CDR3 region has 17 residues. Written as DNA, the CDR3 is TGTGCCAGCAGCCGGACAGGGGGAAGCGTGAGCTCCTACGAGCAGTACTTC. Its protein product is CASSRTGGSVSSYEQYF.

Only a few counts were recorded for this clone. The rearrangement joins TRBV7-3 to TRBJ2-3, with D perhaps TRBD2 (6 bases). The CDR3 has 15 amino acids. The V gene's germline CDR1 is SGHTA and CDR2 FQGTGA. V was shortened by 2 bases and J by 4 bases, with 13 bases between the two germline ends. In nucleotides, the CDR3 is TGTGCCAGCAGCTTATCGGGAGTCGGTTCAGATACGCAGTATTTT. Amino acids: CASSLSGVGSDTQYF.

DNA for the CDR3: TGTGCCAGCAGCGTAGAGGGGGCCCGCGCCACAGATACGCAGTATTTT. It codes for CASSVEGARATDTQYF. The rearrangement joins TRBV9 to TRBJ2-3; 7 nucleotides agree with TRBD1. This CDR3 is built from 16 residues. V lost 0 bases and J lost 2; bases outside the gene matches: 6. CDR1 and CDR2 (germline): SGDLS, YYNGEE.

Only one count was recorded for this clone. V usage is TRBV10-3 and J usage is TRBJ1-1; D is undetermined. Per germline, CDR1 ENHRY and CDR2 SYGVKD. This CDR3 spans 12 amino acids. V was clipped by 3 bases and J by 4 bases, with 6 bases between them. As DNA, the CDR3 is TGTGCCATCAGTGAAGTGGGCACTGAAGCTTTCTTT. It codes for CAISEVGTEAFF.

This sequence joins TRBV9 and TRBJ1-3; D is unclear. CDR1 SGDLS and CDR2 YYNGEE come from the germline V gene. Trimming left V 5 bases short and J 1 base short, with 7 bases between. The CDR3 is made up of 13 amino acids. The CDR3 sequence: CASRPGSGNTIYF. For the CDR3, the DNA is TGTGCCAGCAGACCGGGGTCTGGAAACACCATATATTTT.

The rearrangement links TRBV5-6 to TRBJ2-1; D uncertain. CDR3 size: 13 residues. Germline lookup yields CDR1 SGHDT and CDR2 YYEEEE. The V end lost 3 bases, the J end lost 12 bases, and 16 bases lay between the germline ends. The CDR3 loop reads CASSSGLPAWQFF. The CDR3 DNA reads TGTGCCAGCAGCTCGGGCCTGCCGGCCTGGCAGTTCTTC.

This chain links TRBV2 with TRBJ1-4, with TRBD1 matching over 7 bases. The CDR3 spans 15 residues. Germline loops: CDR1 SNHLY, CDR2 FYNNEI. Germline trimming cut 6 bases from V and 3 bases from J; bases unmatched to any gene: 7. The CDR3 protein is CASRRTGDPNEKLFF. The CDR3 DNA sequence: TGTGCCAGCAGGCGAACAGGGGATCCTAATGAAAAACTGTTTTTT.

The rearrangement joins TRBV10-3 to TRBJ2-7; D possibly corresponds to TRBD1 (6 bases). This CDR3 is built from 15 residues. The V and J ends lost 6 bases and 1 base respectively, with 16 bases between them. Germline values: CDR1 ENHRY, CDR2 SYGVKD. The CDR3: CAIRRGWEHSYEQYF. The CDR3 region has the DNA TGTGCCATCAGGAGGGGGTGGGAACATTCCTACGAGCAGTACTTC.